This T cell receptor (beta chain) is drawn from a study of CD8 T cells in ankylosing spondylitis listed by TCRdb under 2017. General notes on the study: To find TCR variants linked to disease, the study profiled T cell receptor beta repertoires in ankylosing spondylitis patients and healthy donors. In total, the full study cohort was made up of 108 healthy donors and 25 or so ankylosing spondylitis patients. Peripheral blood samples were taken, and synovial fluid was additionally collected from ankylosing spondylitis patients.

Relative to germline, V is missing 6 bases and J is missing 6 bases, with 8 bases of the junction outside any gene match. Taken from cysteine to phenylalanine, the CDR3 has 13 residues. Of all the DNA, just the CDR3 is kept, 39 bases in frame from base 1. This clonotype turned up a few times. The antigen this receptor binds is unknown. Base qualities are not at hand, and no much larger clone is one base apart. On the study overall, not on this receptor specifically: Blood from ankylosing spondylitis patients appeared to be characterized by a TCR beta motif made up of fewer than ten highly homologous amino acid variants. Some motif variants were previously reported in synovial fluid and blood of reactive arthritis patients, suggesting common disease-initiation mechanisms. The disease-linked clones had a CD8+ phenotype and were found at relatively low frequencies in peripheral blood. Significant enrichment of the disease-linked clones was reported in matched synovial fluid samples from ankylosing spondylitis patients.

Sequencing used an Illumina HiSeq 2500. Quantitative 5'-RACE with molecular barcodes was the method used to prepare the TCR beta libraries. Regarding the original processing steps: Disease-linked TCR variants were identified with a new computational method built on a probabilistic model of VDJ rearrangement. Starting from the raw public reads, TCRdb applied fastp trimming at Q25, assembled clones with MiXCR and retained in-frame beta chains. Rows are combined by CDR3 protein, so each entry shows the most common genes and DNA. The V and J calls reflect TCRdb's pipeline rather than the authors' work. Across this sample there are 200,000 to 250,000 distinct CDR3 sequences, with roughly 32% seen only once. The ten top clones hold around 4.2% of the sample.

The specimen was blood, either unsorted or a sorted T cell fraction (not recorded which). The clonotype comes from a male donor with ankylosing spondylitis or in good health (not recorded which). Recombination linked TRBV12-3 or TRBV12-4 to TRBJ2-7; 7 bases in the junction line up with TRBD1. This receptor carries the CDR3 CASRIQGFGEQYF. The sequence in DNA is TGTGCCAGCAGGATACAGGGGTTTGGCGAGCAGTACTTC.